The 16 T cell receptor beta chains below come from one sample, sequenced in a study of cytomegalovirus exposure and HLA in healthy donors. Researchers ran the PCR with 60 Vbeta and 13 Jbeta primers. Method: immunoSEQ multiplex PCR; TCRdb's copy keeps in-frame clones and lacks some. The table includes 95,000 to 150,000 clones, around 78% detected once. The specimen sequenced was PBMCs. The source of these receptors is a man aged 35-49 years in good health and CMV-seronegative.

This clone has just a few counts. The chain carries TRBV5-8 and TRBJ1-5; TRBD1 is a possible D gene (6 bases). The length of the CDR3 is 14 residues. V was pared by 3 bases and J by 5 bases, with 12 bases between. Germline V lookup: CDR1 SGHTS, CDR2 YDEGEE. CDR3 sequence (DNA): TGTGCCAGCAGCTCGGGACAAGCGTATCAGCCCCAGCATTTT. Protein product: CASSSGQAYQPQHF.

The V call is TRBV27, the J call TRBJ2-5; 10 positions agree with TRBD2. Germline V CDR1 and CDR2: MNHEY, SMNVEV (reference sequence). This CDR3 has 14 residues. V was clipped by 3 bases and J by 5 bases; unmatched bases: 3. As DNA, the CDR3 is TGTGCCAGCAGTTTGGGACTAGCGTTTGAGACCCAGTACTTC. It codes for CASSLGLAFETQYF.

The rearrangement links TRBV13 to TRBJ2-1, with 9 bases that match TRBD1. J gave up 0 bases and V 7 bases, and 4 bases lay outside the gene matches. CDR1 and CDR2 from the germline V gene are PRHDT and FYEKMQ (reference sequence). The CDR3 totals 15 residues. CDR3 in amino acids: CASTMTGGSYNEQFF. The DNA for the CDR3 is TGTGCCAGCACCATGACAGGGGGCTCCTACAATGAGCAGTTCTTC.

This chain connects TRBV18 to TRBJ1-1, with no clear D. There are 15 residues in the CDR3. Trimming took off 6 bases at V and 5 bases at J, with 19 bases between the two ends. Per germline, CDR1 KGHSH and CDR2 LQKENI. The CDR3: CASSRQEVSGTEAFF. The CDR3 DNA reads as TGTGCCAGCTCGCGACAAGAGGTGTCGGGGACTGAAGCTTTCTTT.

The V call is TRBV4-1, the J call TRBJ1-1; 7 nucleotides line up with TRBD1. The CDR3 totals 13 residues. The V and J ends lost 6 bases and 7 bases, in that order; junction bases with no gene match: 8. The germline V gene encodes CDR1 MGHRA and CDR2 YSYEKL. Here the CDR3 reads CASSPTNRGEAFF. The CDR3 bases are TGCGCCAGCAGTCCTACGAACAGGGGTGAAGCTTTCTTT.

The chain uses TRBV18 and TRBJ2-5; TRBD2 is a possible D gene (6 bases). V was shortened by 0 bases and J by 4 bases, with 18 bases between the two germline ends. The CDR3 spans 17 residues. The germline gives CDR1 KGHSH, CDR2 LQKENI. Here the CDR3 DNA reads TGTGCCAGCTCACCACCCCAAATCGAGACAGCGGGAGAGACCCAGTACTTC. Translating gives CASSPPQIETAGETQYF.

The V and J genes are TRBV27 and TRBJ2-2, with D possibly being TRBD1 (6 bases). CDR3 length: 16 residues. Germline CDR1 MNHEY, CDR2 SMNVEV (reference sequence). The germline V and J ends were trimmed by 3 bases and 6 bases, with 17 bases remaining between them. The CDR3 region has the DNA TGTGCCAGCAGTTTGTCCCCGGGACACAAGGCCGGGGAGCTGTTTTTT. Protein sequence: CASSLSPGHKAGELFF.

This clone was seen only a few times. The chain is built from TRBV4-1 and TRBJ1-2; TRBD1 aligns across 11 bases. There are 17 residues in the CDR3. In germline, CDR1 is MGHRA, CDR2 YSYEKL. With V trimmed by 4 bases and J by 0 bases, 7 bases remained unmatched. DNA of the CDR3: TGCGCCAGCAGCCCCGTGGGACAGGGGGTTCCTAACTATGGCTACACCTTC. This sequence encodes CASSPVGQGVPNYGYTF.

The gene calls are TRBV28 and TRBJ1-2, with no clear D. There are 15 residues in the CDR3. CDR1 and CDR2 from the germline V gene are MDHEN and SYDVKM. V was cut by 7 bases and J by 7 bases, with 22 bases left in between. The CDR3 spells CASTGFSGKRVGYTF. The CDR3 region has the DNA TGTGCCAGCACGGGGTTTTCCGGCAAAAGGGTTGGCTACACCTTC.

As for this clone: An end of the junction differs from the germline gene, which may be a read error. This chain's CDR3 is CAGSPDREGYTF. CDR3 in DNA: TGTGCCGGCAGCCCGGACAGAGAGGGCTACACCTTC. The chain recombines TRBV7-9 with TRBJ1-2, with D possibly TRBD1 on 6 matching bases. CDR1 SEHNR and CDR2 FQNEAQ come from the germline V gene (reference sequence). This CDR3 has 12 residues.

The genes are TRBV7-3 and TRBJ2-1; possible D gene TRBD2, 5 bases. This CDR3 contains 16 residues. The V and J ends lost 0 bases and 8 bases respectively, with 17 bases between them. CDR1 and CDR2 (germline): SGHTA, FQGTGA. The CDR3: CASSLTWTSGWHEQFF. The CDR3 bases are TGTGCCAGCAGCTTAACCTGGACCAGCGGTTGGCATGAGCAGTTCTTC.

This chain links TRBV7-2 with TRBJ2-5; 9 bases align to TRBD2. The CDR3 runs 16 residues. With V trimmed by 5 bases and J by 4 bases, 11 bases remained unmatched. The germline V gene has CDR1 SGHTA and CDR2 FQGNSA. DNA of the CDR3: TGTGCCAGCAGCCCGAGCGGCGGGCGGGGGGGAGAGACCCAGTACTTC. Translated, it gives CASSPSGGRGGETQYF.

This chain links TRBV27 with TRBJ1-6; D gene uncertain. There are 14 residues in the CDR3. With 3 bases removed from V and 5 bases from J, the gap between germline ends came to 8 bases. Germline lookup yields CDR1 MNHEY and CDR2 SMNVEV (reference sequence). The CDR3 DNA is TGTGCCAGCAGTTTTGCGTTGGATAATTCACCCCTCCACTTT. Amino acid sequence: CASSFALDNSPLHF.

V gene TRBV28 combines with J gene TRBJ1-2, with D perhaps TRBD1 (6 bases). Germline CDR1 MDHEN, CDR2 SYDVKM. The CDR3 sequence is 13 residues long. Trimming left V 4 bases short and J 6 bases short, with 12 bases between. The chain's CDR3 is CASSWGNRDGYTF. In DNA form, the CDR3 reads TGTGCCAGCAGTTGGGGTAACAGGGATGGCTACACCTTC.

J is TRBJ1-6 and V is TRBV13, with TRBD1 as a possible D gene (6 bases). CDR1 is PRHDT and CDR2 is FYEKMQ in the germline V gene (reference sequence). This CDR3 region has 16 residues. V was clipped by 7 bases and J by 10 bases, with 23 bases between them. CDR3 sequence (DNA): TGTGCCAGCAAATTATCCAGGGGCGTTGGTATGTCACCCCTCCACTTT. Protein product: CASKLSRGVGMSPLHF. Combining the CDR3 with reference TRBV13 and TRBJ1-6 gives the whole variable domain AAGVIQSPRHLIKEKRETATLKCYPIPRHDTVYWYQQGPGQDPQFLISFYEKMQSDKGSIPDRFSAQQFSDYHSELNMSSLELGDSALYFCASKLSRGVGMSPLHFGNGTRLTVT.

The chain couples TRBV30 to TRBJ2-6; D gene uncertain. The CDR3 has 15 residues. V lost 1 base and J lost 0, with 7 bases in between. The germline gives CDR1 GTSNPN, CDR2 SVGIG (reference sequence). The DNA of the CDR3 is TGTGCCTGGAGTGGTGTATCCTCTGGGGCCAACGTCCTGACTTTC. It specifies CAWSGVSSGANVLTF.